The rows below give T cell receptor beta chains drawn from one sample of a study of T-cell memory formation after mild COVID-19. MiXCR was run by TCRdb on the 5' RACE reads, yielding one entry per CDR3 protein. The table shows about 400,000 distinct CDR3 sequences, with 20% to 25% occurring only once. Sequenced sample: PBMCs or a T cell subset sorted from them (not recorded which). All receptors derive from an adult woman who had mild COVID-19 (a few samples of this study predate the infection). Cell type and time point are not known. The CDR3 runs from the conserved cysteine through the conserved F or W. Fields, in order: V gene, clone size, J gene, D gene, CDR3 DNA, CDR3 protein. A D gene is named only where the DNA matches it firmly. Not every row has a clone size; where given, it reads once, few, many or a size class.

V: TRBV6-6
size: few
J: TRBJ1-5
D: -
DNA: TGTGCCAGCAGTTACTCGATAGGGGAGGTGAGCAATCAGCCCCAGCATTTT
CDR3: CASSYSIGEVSNQPQHF

V: TRBV19
size: -
J: TRBJ1-4
D: TRBD1
DNA: TGTGCCAGTAGTCCGGGACAGGGCGGTGAAAAACTGTTTTTT
CDR3: CASSPGQGGEKLFF

V: TRBV5-1
size: few
J: TRBJ2-1
D: -
DNA: TGCGCCAGCAGCTTGGCCGGAAATCGAGAGCAGTTCTTC
CDR3: CASSLAGNREQFF

V: TRBV27
size: -
J: TRBJ1-1
D: TRBD1
DNA: TGTGCCAGCAGTTATGATTGGGGAACAGGGGATTCTGAAGCTTTCTTT
CDR3: CASSYDWGTGDSEAFF

V: TRBV20-1
size: -
J: TRBJ2-3
D: TRBD2
DNA: TGCAGTGCTAGCCTAGCGGGAGTCACAGATACGCAGTATTTT
CDR3: CSASLAGVTDTQYF

V: TRBV12-3/TRBV12-4
size: few
J: TRBJ2-7
D: -
DNA: TGTGCCAGCAGTTTTAGAGGGGAGGCCTACGAGCAGTACTTC
CDR3: CASSFRGEAYEQYF

V: TRBV5-6
size: -
J: TRBJ2-7
D: -
DNA: TGTGCCAGCAGACCATCGGGGATTTACGAGCAGTACTTC
CDR3: CASRPSGIYEQYF

V: TRBV20-1
size: many
J: TRBJ2-3
D: TRBD2
DNA: TGCAGTGCTAGAGATCTGGCGGGGGGGGCCTCAGATACGCAGTATTTT
CDR3: CSARDLAGGASDTQYF

V: TRBV20-1
size: few
J: TRBJ1-2
D: -
DNA: TGCAGTGCTAGAGATTATACACCCTATGGCTACACCTTC
CDR3: CSARDYTPYGYTF

V: TRBV7-3
size: many
J: TRBJ1-2
D: -
DNA: TGTGCCAGCAGCTCCCTGGGGGGAACGAGAGTCTATGGCTACACCTTC
CDR3: CASSSLGGTRVYGYTF

V: TRBV4-1
size: few
J: TRBJ1-1
D: -
DNA: TGCGCCAGCAGCCAAGCGCTTCGTCAACCGAACACTGAAGCTTTCTTT
CDR3: CASSQALRQPNTEAFF

V: TRBV23-1
size: -
J: TRBJ2-1
D: TRBD2
DNA: TGCGCCAGCAGTCAATCCCTGCGGGACAGGGATCGGAGACTAGCGGGGGGGCTATCGAATGAGCAGTTCTTC
CDR3: CASSQSLRDRDRRLAGGLSNEQFF

V: TRBV29-1
size: -
J: TRBJ1-3
D: -
DNA: TGCAGCGTTGTGTATCCAGGGCTTGGAAACACCATATATTTT
CDR3: CSVVYPGLGNTIYF

V: TRBV5-1
size: -
J: TRBJ2-3
D: -
DNA: TGCGCCAGCAGGACCAGGGGAATGGGCACAGATACGCAGTATTTT
CDR3: CASRTRGMGTDTQYF

V: TRBV7-2
size: few
J: TRBJ1-1
D: -
DNA: TGTGCCAGCAGCTTAAGAAGTAAGGCAGGCGGGAAAACTGAAGCTTTCTTT
CDR3: CASSLRSKAGGKTEAFF

V: TRBV12-3/TRBV12-4
size: -
J: TRBJ1-6
D: -
DNA: TGTGCCAGCAGTTTGTCGAATTTAGGGAGGGATTCACCCCTCCACTTT
CDR3: CASSLSNLGRDSPLHF

V: TRBV12-3/TRBV12-4
size: -
J: TRBJ2-7
D: TRBD1
DNA: TGTGCCAGCAGTCTCGACAGGGGCCACGAGCAGTACTTC
CDR3: CASSLDRGHEQYF

V: TRBV12-3/TRBV12-4
size: few
J: TRBJ2-4
D: -
DNA: TGTGCCTCGGCCAGCGGCCCCGCCAAAAACATTCAGTACTTC
CDR3: CASASGPAKNIQYF

V: TRBV2
size: -
J: TRBJ2-1
D: TRBD2
DNA: TGTGCCAGCAGTGAGGCCGATAGCGGGAGGGCCGGGAATGAGCAGTTCTTC
CDR3: CASSEADSGRAGNEQFF

V: TRBV30
size: few
J: TRBJ1-4
D: -
DNA: TGTGCCTGGAGTGTAGGAGGCCGCTATAATGAAAAACTGTTTTTT
CDR3: CAWSVGGRYNEKLFF

V: TRBV9
size: -
J: TRBJ1-1
D: -
DNA: TGTGCCAGCAGCGCATACACAGAAAACACTGAAGCTTTCTTT
CDR3: CASSAYTENTEAFF

V: TRBV27
size: -
J: TRBJ2-4
D: TRBD1
DNA: TGTGCCAGCAGACCGACAGGGTTCTCCAAAAACATTCAGTACTTC
CDR3: CASRPTGFSKNIQYF

V: TRBV4-1
size: few
J: TRBJ2-5
D: -
DNA: TGCGCCAGCAGCCAAGAATGGCACGAGACCCAGTACTTC
CDR3: CASSQEWHETQYF